These T cell receptor beta chains were read from a single sample in a study of blood T cell repertoires in COVID-19. TCRdb keeps only in-frame clones here, not all; method: immunoSEQ multiplex PCR. The data hold 190,000 or so clones, with about 83% observed a single time. Sequenced sample: peripheral blood. The receptors shown here come from a man in his fifties with active or convalescent COVID-19. The CDR3 runs from the conserved cysteine through the conserved F or W. The D gene is left open where the match is weak. Rows give clone size only sometimes, using once, few, many, or a class for an expanded clone.

clone_size: few
v_call: TRBV28
j_call: TRBJ1-5
d_call: TRBD1
cdr3_aa: CASSDRGRQPQHF
cdr3_nt: TGTGCCAGCAGTGACAGGGGGCGTCAGCCCCAGCATTTT

clone_size: NA
v_call: TRBV5-8
j_call: TRBJ2-3
d_call: NA
cdr3_aa: CASSSAGDF
cdr3_nt: TGTGCCAGCAGCTCAGCAGGGGATTTT

clone_size: NA
v_call: TRBV5-1
j_call: TRBJ1-6
d_call: NA
cdr3_aa: CASSLVITGGSPLHF
cdr3_nt: TGCGCCAGCAGCTTGGTGATCACGGGGGGTTCACCCCTCCACTTT

clone_size: NA
v_call: TRBV10-3
j_call: TRBJ2-1
d_call: TRBD2
cdr3_aa: CAIRDSGSPYNEQFF
cdr3_nt: TGTGCCATCAGGGATAGCGGGAGTCCCTACAATGAGCAGTTCTTC

clone_size: once
v_call: TRBV30
j_call: TRBJ2-1
d_call: TRBD2
cdr3_aa: CAWSARLADNNEQFF
cdr3_nt: TGTGCCTGGAGTGCGAGACTAGCGGATAACAATGAGCAGTTCTTC

clone_size: few
v_call: TRBV19
j_call: TRBJ1-5
d_call: TRBD1
cdr3_aa: CASSVTGTGVDQPQHF
cdr3_nt: TGTGCCAGTAGTGTGACCGGGACAGGGGTTGATCAGCCCCAGCATTTT

clone_size: NA
v_call: TRBV28
j_call: TRBJ2-3
d_call: NA
cdr3_aa: CASGSGTDTQYF
cdr3_nt: TGTGCCAGCGGTTCGGGAACAGATACGCAGTATTTT

clone_size: NA
v_call: TRBV28
j_call: TRBJ2-7
d_call: TRBD2
cdr3_aa: CASRETSGRGREQYF
cdr3_nt: TGTGCCAGCAGGGAAACTAGCGGGAGAGGCAGGGAGCAGTACTTC

clone_size: NA
v_call: TRBV7-6
j_call: TRBJ2-2
d_call: NA
cdr3_aa: CASSLGQSPNTGELFF
cdr3_nt: TGTGCCAGCAGCTTAGGACAGTCCCCGAACACCGGGGAGCTGTTTTTT

clone_size: NA
v_call: TRBV7-8
j_call: TRBJ1-1
d_call: TRBD1
cdr3_aa: CASSLGDRSEAFF
cdr3_nt: TGTGCCAGCAGCTTAGGGGACAGGTCTGAAGCTTTCTTT